This entry is about one TCR beta chain. The entry originates in a study of control samples from healthy donors and cancer patients. The CDR3 totals 14 residues. V lost 1 base to trimming and J lost 0 bases, with 6 bases between them. Per germline, CDR1 MNHNS and CDR2 SASEGT. Here immunoSEQ multiplex PCR was the method, and the copy in TCRdb shows in-frame clones only, minus some. The sample lists 150,000 or so clones, approximately 92% seen once, with about 4% in the top ten. The chain uses TRBV6-1 and TRBJ1-1; D remains unclear. Specimen: blood. This TCR was sampled from a woman aged 55-70 years in good health. The DNA for the CDR3 is TGTGCCAGCAGTGAAGGGGGAGTGAACACTGAAGCTTTCTTT. Translation gives CASSEGGVNTEAFF.